This T cell receptor beta chain was identified during a study of T cells in Graves' hyperthyroidism and ophthalmopathy. The study's findings and limits: Classification by a 13 V-J model distinguished ophthalmopathy from stable hyperthyroidism. Before onset, by a median of approximately 6.8 months, the model predicted ophthalmopathy.

The CDR3 runs 13 residues. V lost 6 bases to trimming and J lost 4 bases, with 7 bases between them. CDR1 and CDR2 (germline): MNHEY, SVGAGI. This clonotype was seen many times. Its antigen remains unidentified. Amplification of TCR beta CDR3 regions used RNA as the template. With the HTBI primer set, the TCR CDR3 went through a first round of RT-PCR. MiXCR, applied by TCRdb to the multiplex PCR reads, yields one record per CDR3 protein. The sample holds about 760,000 distinct CDR3 sequences, about 35% seen once. Hyperthyroidism of Graves' type that showed no ophthalmopathy progression within 18 months was stable. Patients showing uncontrolled infection, other autoimmune disease, pregnancy or lactation were ineligible.

The material sequenced was blood. The chain employs TRBV6-5 and TRBJ2-6; D is ambiguous. The receptor's source is a woman in her forties with Graves' hyperthyroidism. DNA of the CDR3: TGTGCCAGCAGCTCCTGGGGGGCCAACGTCCTGACTTTC. Translated, it gives CASSSWGANVLTF.